The next 27 T cell receptor beta chains were all read from a single sample in a study of blood T cell repertoires in COVID-19 (dated by TCRdb to the early 2020s). Library generation was performed with the immunoSEQ multiplex PCR assay. TCRdb took this table from immuneACCESS and kept in-frame rearrangements with V and J called. Such tables lack part of the clones; where checked against another copy, unresolved V genes explain under half of the gap, and the rest is unexplained. Present in this sample are about 210,000 clones, just over 90% of which were seen just once. The ten largest clones add up to more than 0.95% of the sample. The source material was peripheral blood. The receptors shown here come from a man aged 25 to 40 with acute or convalescent COVID-19.

This chain links TRBV5-6 with TRBJ2-7; 8 bases agree with TRBD1. Germline trimming cut 3 bases from V and 10 bases from J; bases unmatched to any gene: 12. The CDR3 loop spans 14 amino acids. Germline V lookup: CDR1 SGHDT, CDR2 YYEEEE. The CDR3, as DNA: TGTGCCAGCAGCTCTTCCGGGACAGGTCCTACACAGTACTTC. Protein product: CASSSSGTGPTQYF.

The rearrangement uses TRBV5-1 and TRBJ2-7; TRBD1 matches at 8 bases. From germline, CDR1 is SGHRS and CDR2 YFSETQ. The CDR3 has 14 amino acids. Trimming at V came to 4 bases and at J to 2 bases, leaving 5 bases not matched to a gene. The CDR3 reads CASSVGQGAYEQYF. CDR3 coding DNA: TGCGCCAGCAGCGTAGGACAGGGCGCCTACGAGCAGTACTTC. The whole variable domain, filled in from reference TRBV5-1 and TRBJ2-7, reads KAGVTQTPRYLIKTRGQQVTLSCSPISGHRSVSWYQQTPGQGLQFLFEYFSETQRNKGNFPGRFSGRQFSNSRSEMNVSTLELGDSALYLCASSVGQGAYEQYFGPGTRLTVT.

Here the CDR3 reads CAWSSGQYTEAFF. CDR3 in DNA: TGTGCCTGGAGTTCGGGACAGTACACTGAAGCTTTCTTT. The rearrangement links TRBV30 to TRBJ1-1; TRBD1 aligns across 7 bases. Germline V CDR1 and CDR2: GTSNPN, SVGIG (reference sequence). V gave up 2 bases and J gave up 3 bases; unmatched junction bases: 3. The CDR3 consists of 13 residues.

This chain's CDR3 is CATSDSQPTSGEQFF. The CDR3, as DNA: TGTGCCACCAGTGATTCCCAGCCGACTAGCGGTGAGCAGTTCTTC. The chain combines TRBV24-1 with TRBJ2-1, with 9 bases aligning to TRBD2. Germline trimming cut 2 bases from V and 9 bases from J; bases unmatched to any gene: 7. Germline CDR1 and CDR2: KGHDR and SFDVKD. The CDR3 extends over 15 amino acids.

The V gene is TRBV7-3, the J gene TRBJ2-3, with D uncertain. The V end lost 5 bases, the J end lost 2 bases, and 11 bases lay between the germline ends. Germline V gene sequence: CDR1 SGHTA, CDR2 FQGTGA. The CDR3 contains 14 residues. CDR3 loop: CASSPTVYTDTQYF. In nucleotides, the CDR3 is TGTGCCAGCAGCCCCACCGTCTACACAGATACGCAGTATTTT.

The chain couples TRBV27 to TRBJ2-5; the match to TRBD1 covers 10 bases. Losses at the gene ends were 5 bases for V and 4 bases for J; bases not matched to a gene: 10. Looked up from germline, CDR1 is MNHEY and CDR2 is SMNVEV (reference sequence). CDR3 length equals 16 residues. The CDR3 DNA reads as TGTGCCAGCAGTCCACTAGGGACAGGGGAAACAGAGACCCAGTACTTC. It translates to CASSPLGTGETETQYF.

V is TRBV7-2 and J is TRBJ2-5, with 8 positions matching TRBD1. Per germline, CDR1 SGHTA and CDR2 FQGNSA. The CDR3 consists of 15 residues. V dropped 1 base and J dropped 1; count of bases not matched to a gene: 2. The CDR3 reads CASSLGRGRQETQYF. The CDR3 region has the DNA TGTGCCAGCAGCTTAGGCAGGGGGCGCCAAGAGACCCAGTACTTC.

This sequence joins TRBV5-4 and TRBJ2-5, with 8 positions matching TRBD1. This CDR3 region has 15 residues. Germline-derived CDR1 and CDR2 are SGHNT and YYREEE (reference sequence). Trimming removed 5 bases from V and 10 bases from J; junction bases left unmatched: 16. DNA of the CDR3: TGTGCCAGCAGGGAGCCGGGACTCCAACAGGGGGTCCAGTACTTC. Translated, it gives CASREPGLQQGVQYF.

J is TRBJ1-6 and V is TRBV7-9; tentative D call: TRBD1 (6 bases). The ends were cut back, 4 bases at V and 2 bases at J, with 12 bases in the middle. Germline CDR1 SEHNR, CDR2 FQNEAQ (reference sequence). CDR3 length: 16 residues. CDR3 amino acids: CASSYLGATYNSPLHF. As DNA, the CDR3 is TGTGCCAGCAGCTATTTGGGGGCAACCTATAATTCACCCCTCCACTTT.

This CDR3 reads CASSVGQGGTDTQYF. In DNA, the CDR3 is TGTGCCAGTAGTGTGGGACAGGGTGGCACAGATACGCAGTATTTT. This chain connects TRBV19 to TRBJ2-3; 9 positions match TRBD1. The CDR3 is made up of 15 amino acids. CDR1 and CDR2 (germline): LNHDA, SQIVND (reference sequence). Trimming at V came to 5 bases and at J to 1 base, leaving 4 bases not matched to a gene.

The CDR3 here is CASSLGQAAAFF. CDR3 nucleotide sequence: TGTGCCAGCTCACTCGGACAGGCGGCTGCTTTCTTT. V gene TRBV18 combines with J gene TRBJ1-1; 7 bases fit TRBD1. The CDR3 is 12 residues long. Per the germline V gene, CDR1 is KGHSH and CDR2 is LQKENI. Trimming cost V 4 bases and J 11 bases; bases outside gene matches: 7.

The J gene is TRBJ2-1, the V gene TRBV5-1; D gene ambiguous. The CDR3 consists of 11 residues. Germline V lookup: CDR1 SGHRS, CDR2 YFSETQ. The V gene lost 3 bases and the J gene lost 13 bases, with 11 bases spanning the gap. CDR3 amino acids: CASSSSEAQFF. The CDR3 bases are TGCGCCAGCAGCTCCTCAGAGGCACAGTTCTTC.

The V call is TRBV4-1, the J call TRBJ2-7; 7 bases are shared with TRBD1. The CDR3 contains 16 residues. Trimming at V came to 5 bases and at J to 2 bases, leaving 12 bases not matched to a gene. The germline V gene has CDR1 MGHRA and CDR2 YSYEKL. The CDR3 protein is CASSAVWDSEAYEQYF. The CDR3 DNA is TGCGCCAGCAGCGCGGTATGGGACAGTGAAGCCTACGAGCAGTACTTC.

The chain combines TRBV29-1 with TRBJ1-2; tentative D call: TRBD1 (5 bases). V lost 4 bases to trimming and J lost 3 bases, with 9 bases between them. Germline V gene data show CDR1 as SQVTM and CDR2 as ANQGSEA. This CDR3 has 12 amino acids. The DNA of the CDR3 is TGCAGCGTTGCGCGGGGGGACTATGGCTACACCTTC. This translates into CSVARGDYGYTF.

The rearrangement uses TRBV7-8 and TRBJ1-1; tentative D call: TRBD1 (5 bases). The CDR3 loop spans 17 amino acids. In germline, CDR1 is SGHVS, CDR2 FQNEAQ. V was clipped by 1 base and J by 0 bases, with 15 bases between them. Here the CDR3 DNA reads TGTGCCAGCAGCTTAGAGGGCAGGGAATACTTGAACACTGAAGCTTTCTTT. It codes for CASSLEGREYLNTEAFF.

The chain carries TRBV6-5 and TRBJ2-6; no clear D gene. V gave up 10 bases and J gave up 2 bases, with 9 bases separating them. The germline V gene encodes CDR1 MNHEY and CDR2 SVGAGI. The CDR3 loop spans 13 amino acids. The CDR3 DNA is TGTGCCACCGAGAGCCCTGGGGCCAACGTCCTGACTTTC. Translating gives CATESPGANVLTF.

This chain uses TRBV27 with TRBJ1-1; possible D gene TRBD1, 5 bases. The CDR3 extends over 13 amino acids. From germline, CDR1 is MNHEY and CDR2 SMNVEV (reference sequence). With 3 bases removed from V and 1 base from J, the gap between germline ends came to 6 bases. DNA of the CDR3: TGTGCCAGCAGTTTGGGGGGGAACACTGAAGCTTTCTTT. Protein sequence: CASSLGGNTEAFF.

The genes are TRBV27 and TRBJ2-7; 8 bases align to TRBD2. V was clipped by 6 bases and J by 7 bases; unmatched bases: 5. The CDR3 sequence is 12 residues long. CDR1 and CDR2 (germline): MNHEY, SMNVEV (reference sequence). CDR3 DNA: TGTGCCAGCAGCAGGACTAGCCTTGAGCAGTACTTC. Translating it yields CASSRTSLEQYF.

This clone was counted once. The gene calls are TRBV6-2 or TRBV6-3 and TRBJ2-2, with 11 positions matching TRBD2. Germline values: CDR1 MNHEY, CDR2 SVGEGT. V shed 6 bases, J shed 5 bases, and the junction held 8 bases outside the gene matches. The CDR3 runs to 16 residues. This CDR3 reads CASSRSGRAGTGELFF. DNA for the CDR3: TGTGCCAGCAGCCGTAGCGGGAGGGCCGGGACCGGGGAGCTGTTTTTT.

This chain links TRBV10-3 with TRBJ2-3; D is perhaps TRBD1 (5 bases). Per germline, CDR1 ENHRY and CDR2 SYGVKD. This CDR3 region has 12 residues. Between the trimmed V and J ends, which lost 6 bases and 7 bases, there was a span of 11 bases. Here the CDR3 DNA reads TGTGCCATCAGAATGACAGATAATACGCAGTATTTT. Protein product: CAIRMTDNTQYF.

This clone was observed once. V usage is TRBV5-1 and J usage is TRBJ1-3; D not certain. CDR1 SGHRS and CDR2 YFSETQ come from the germline V gene. Trimming stripped 3 bases from V and 0 bases from J, with 13 bases between. This CDR3 is built from 16 residues. The CDR3 protein is CASSSRLSSSGNTIYF. The CDR3, as DNA: TGCGCCAGCAGCTCCCGACTCTCGAGCTCTGGAAACACCATATATTTT.

The V gene is TRBV5-4, the J gene TRBJ2-5; 9 bases line up with TRBD2. From germline, CDR1 is SGHNT and CDR2 YYREEE (reference sequence). The J segment lost 5 bases and the V segment lost 0 bases, leaving 8 bases of the junction unmatched. The CDR3 sequence is 16 residues long. DNA for the CDR3: TGTGCCAGCAGCTTGGCAGCGGGGGGACGGAGGGAGACCCAGTACTTC. It is translated as CASSLAAGGRRETQYF.

This clone was found a few times. The chain employs TRBV9 and TRBJ2-3; weak D call: TRBD1 (5 bases). The CDR3 consists of 13 residues. The ends were cut back, 4 bases at V and 4 bases at J, with 10 bases in the middle. Germline CDR1 reads SGDLS; CDR2 reads YYNGEE. The CDR3 loop reads CASSTQVADTQYF. The CDR3 bases are TGTGCCAGCAGCACACAGGTGGCAGATACGCAGTATTTT. Full variable domain (missing parts from reference TRBV9 and TRBJ2-3): DSGVTQTPKHLITATGQRVTLRCSPRSGDLSVYWYQQSLDQGLQFLIQYYNGEERAKGNILERFSAQQFPDLHSELNLSSLELGDSALYFCASSTQVADTQYFGPGTRLTVL.

This sequence joins TRBV3-1 (or the pseudogene TRBV3-2) and TRBJ1-4, with D maybe TRBD1 (5 bases). Trimming left V 3 bases short and J 10 bases short, with 15 bases between. CDR3 length: 14 residues. Germline values: CDR1 LGHDT, CDR2 YNNKEL (reference sequence). CDR3 sequence reads: CASSQEGTDRKLFF. The CDR3 DNA reads as TGTGCCAGCAGCCAGGAGGGGACCGATCGAAAACTGTTTTTT.

The chain recombines TRBV4-2 with TRBJ2-3; 9 bases agree with TRBD1. Germline CDR1 and CDR2: LGHNA and YNFKEQ. This CDR3 has 16 residues. V shed 5 bases, J shed 6 bases, and the junction held 12 bases outside the gene matches. CDR3 nucleotides: TGTGCCAGCAGCAGGGCTCCGGGACAGGGATCCGATACGCAGTATTTT. This sequence encodes CASSRAPGQGSDTQYF.

The chain is built from TRBV24-1 and TRBJ2-5; 8 nucleotides line up with TRBD1. The CDR3 covers 15 residues. With 4 bases clipped from V and 2 bases from J, the junction kept 5 bases outside the gene matches. CDR1 and CDR2 (germline): KGHDR, SFDVKD. CDR3 region: CATSEGRTGQETQYF. CDR3 nucleotide sequence: TGTGCCACCAGTGAAGGAAGGACAGGGCAAGAGACCCAGTACTTC.

The V gene is TRBV28, the J gene TRBJ1-3; D remains ambiguous. CDR1 MDHEN and CDR2 SYDVKM come from the germline V gene. V lost 5 bases and J 1 base, leaving 9 bases between the germline ends. This CDR3 has 14 residues. CDR3 DNA sequence: TGTGCCAGCAGTGATAGTAAATCTGGAAACACCATATATTTT. This translates into CASSDSKSGNTIYF.